This passage covers 9 T cell receptor beta chains from one sample sequenced in a study of T cell repertoires in cytomegalovirus infection. TCRdb independently ran MiXCR on the reads; one entry per CDR3 protein. Of approximately 1,000,000 distinct CDR3 sequences in the sample, about 33% were seen once. No antigen has been assigned to these receptors. The specimen comprised cultured CD8+ T cells from PBMCs, sampled from culture after CMV antigen stimulation. Receptors were obtained from a human donor in good health (CMV status not recorded). Some clones in this sample may be carry-over from other donors' samples.

This clonotype has ten or more counts. V is TRBV12-3 or TRBV12-4 and J is TRBJ2-5; unclear D gene. This CDR3 is built from 12 residues. The V and J ends lost 2 bases and 4 bases respectively, with 5 bases between them. In DNA, the CDR3 is TGTGCCAGCAGTTTAATGGGAGAGACCCAGTACTTC. It translates to CASSLMGETQYF.

The J gene is TRBJ1-1, the V gene TRBV29-1; D uncertain. The CDR3 spans 12 residues. V was trimmed by 2 bases and J by 3 bases, leaving 7 bases between them. CDR1 and CDR2 (germline): SQVTM, ANQGSEA. This CDR3 is CSVEWVDTEAFF. DNA for the CDR3: TGCAGCGTTGAATGGGTCGACACTGAAGCTTTCTTT.

The CDR3 loop reads CSARDIEGTYEQYV. CDR3 nucleotides: TGCAGTGCTAGAGATATAGAGGGTACCTACGAGCAGTACGTC. The chain employs TRBV20-1 and TRBJ2-7; D is perhaps TRBD2 (5 bases). The CDR3 runs to 14 residues. The V end was cut by 0 bases, the J end by 2 bases, with 11 bases between. Germline V gene lookup returns CDR1 DFQATT and CDR2 SNEGSKA (reference sequence).

The chain uses TRBV7-4 and TRBJ1-1, with 8 positions matching TRBD1. The CDR3 consists of 15 residues. Germline CDR1 and CDR2: SGHVT and SQSDAQ. V shed 5 bases, J shed 0 bases, and the junction held 5 bases outside the gene matches. The CDR3 is CASSGGGQVNTEAFF. CDR3 sequence (DNA): TGTGCCAGCAGCGGGGGGGGACAGGTGAACACTGAAGCTTTCTTT. The full variable domain, in which reference TRBV7-4 and TRBJ1-1 provide the parts outside the CDR3, is GAGVSQSPRYKVAKRGRDVALRCDSISGHVTLYWYRQTLGQGSEVLTYSQSDAQRDKSGRPSGRFSAERPERSVSTLKIQRTEQGDSAVYLCASSGGGQVNTEAFFGQGTRLTVV.

Of note for this clonotype: It may be a read error: a sequence one base away is much more abundant. This chain connects TRBV7-2 to TRBJ2-1, with 10 bases fitting TRBD2. V trimming: 6 bases; J trimming: 7 bases; junction bases outside the gene matches: 12. CDR1 is SGHTA, CDR2 FQGNSA, per germline. The CDR3 spans 16 residues. CDR3 nucleotide sequence: TGTGCCAGCAGTGCAGGGGTAGCGGGGGGCCGGAATGAGCAGTTCTTC. This translates into CASSAGVAGGRNEQFF.

Concerning this clonotype: A much larger clone differs from this one at a single base, so this may be a read error. The chain links TRBV12-3 or TRBV12-4 to TRBJ1-5; D uncertain. This CDR3 is built from 14 residues. V lost 4 bases and J lost 3, with 10 bases in between. CDR3 residues: CASSWVGFNQPQHF. The CDR3 DNA is TGTGCCAGCAGTTGGGTAGGATTCAATCAGCCCCAGCATTTT.

This clonotype was seen a handful of times. The J gene is TRBJ2-6, the V gene TRBV4-2; D is perhaps TRBD2 (5 bases). Deletions cut 1 base from V and 3 bases from J, with 7 bases between. This CDR3 is built from 15 residues. Germline CDR1 and CDR2: LGHNA and YNFKEQ. The CDR3 protein is CASSQVGGGANVLTF. The CDR3 DNA reads as TGTGCCAGCAGCCAAGTTGGAGGTGGGGCCAACGTCCTGACTTTC.

This clonotype has ten or more counts. The chain couples TRBV7-2 to TRBJ2-3, with 10 bases aligning to TRBD2. CDR1 and CDR2 (germline): SGHTA, FQGNSA. The CDR3 has 19 residues. The ends lost 5 bases at V and 2 bases at J; junction bases unmatched: 16. CDR3: CASSLLKFPGTSDTDTQYF. CDR3 nucleotide sequence: TGTGCCAGCAGCCTGCTAAAGTTCCCCGGGACTAGCGACACAGATACGCAGTATTTT.

The genes are TRBV14 and TRBJ2-7; TRBD1 matches at 7 bases. The CDR3 extends over 16 amino acids. Germline values: CDR1 SGHDN, CDR2 FVKESK. Trimming took 1 base from V and 5 from J; bases not matched to a gene: 11. The CDR3: CASSQVPQGVINEQYF. CDR3 nucleotides: TGTGCCAGCAGCCAAGTCCCTCAGGGGGTAATCAACGAGCAGTACTTC. The whole variable domain, filled in from reference TRBV14 and TRBJ2-7, reads EAGVTQFPSHSVIEKGQTVTLRCDPISGHDNLYWYRRVMGKEIKFLLHFVKESKQDESGMPNNRFLAERTGGTYSTLKVQPAELEDSGVYFCASSQVPQGVINEQYFGPGTRLTVT.